The 9 T cell receptor beta chains given below trace back to one sample, sequenced in a study of T cells in localized non-small cell lung cancer (dated by TCRdb to between 2020 and 2021). The library was built by means of the immunoSEQ multiplex PCR assay. In TCRdb, the immuneACCESS table is reduced to in-frame sequences with V and J assigned. These tables do not hold every clone; where another copy was compared, an unresolved V gene accounts for under half, and the others remain unexplained. Here the sample has roughly 670 clones; less than 35% occur a single time. The leading ten clones occupy roughly 13% of the sample. The sequenced sample was normal lung tissue next to the tumor, obtained before any cancer treatment. These receptors originate from a female donor older than 55 with stage II lung adenocarcinoma.

This clone was found a few times. The rearrangement links TRBV6-8 to TRBJ1-1; D unresolved. This CDR3 has 15 amino acids. The V end lost 0 bases, the J end lost 4 bases, and 12 bases lay between the germline ends. The germline V gene has CDR1 MNHGY and CDR2 SAAAGT. For the CDR3, the DNA is TGTGCCAGCAGTTACTCAGAGGGATGGGGCACTGAAGCTTTCTTT. It translates to CASSYSEGWGTEAFF.

The J gene is TRBJ1-2, the V gene TRBV18; possibly TRBD1 for D (5 bases). CDR3 size: 13 residues. V was trimmed by 1 base and J by 2 bases, leaving 5 bases between them. CDR1 is KGHSH, CDR2 LQKENI, per germline. CDR3 nucleotide sequence: TGTGCCAGCTCACCACGACAGAACTATGGCTACACCTTC. Its protein is CASSPRQNYGYTF.

The chain combines TRBV27 with TRBJ2-3; possibly TRBD1 for D (6 bases). V dropped 4 bases and J dropped 9 bases, with 14 bases sitting between them. Germline assignment: CDR1 MNHEY and CDR2 SMNVEV (reference sequence). CDR3 size: 13 residues. The CDR3 region has the DNA TGTGCCAGCAGTTCCTCAGGTAGGGGGACGCAGTATTTT. It yields the protein CASSSSGRGTQYF.

The chain is built from TRBV18 and TRBJ2-6; the D gene is possibly TRBD2 (7 bases). The V gene's germline CDR1 is KGHSH and CDR2 LQKENI. CDR3 length: 16 residues. Trimming stripped 3 bases from V and 1 base from J, with 10 bases between. The CDR3, as DNA: TGTGCCAGCTCACCCCGGGGGGCATCTGGGGCCAACGTCCTGACTTTC. This sequence encodes CASSPRGASGANVLTF.

The rearrangement links TRBV28 to TRBJ1-3; D perhaps matches TRBD1 (5 bases). Per the germline V gene, CDR1 is MDHEN and CDR2 is SYDVKM. The CDR3 has 12 residues. With 7 bases removed from V and 4 bases from J, the gap between germline ends came to 8 bases. The CDR3 DNA reads TGTGCCAGCAACCGGGGCGGAAACACCATATATTTT. Amino acids: CASNRGGNTIYF.

The CDR3 coding sequence is TGTGCCAGCAGTTCGGGTAGTCGTAGCGGGGAGCTGTTTTTT. Its translation: CASSSGSRSGELFF. The rearrangement joins TRBV28 to TRBJ2-2; D not certain. CDR3 length: 14 amino acids. The germline CDR1 and CDR2 sequences are MDHEN and SYDVKM. Trimming took off 4 bases at V and 7 bases at J, with 13 bases between the two ends.

This clone is labeled large. The chain is built from TRBV6-8 and TRBJ1-5; D call uncertain. Trimming took off 1 base at V and 6 bases at J, with 7 bases between the two ends. CDR1 and CDR2 from the germline V gene are MNHGY and SAAAGT. This CDR3 has 13 residues. CDR3 coding DNA: TGTGCCAGCAGTTACTTGGTGACTCAGCCCCAGCATTTT. Translation: CASSYLVTQPQHF.

Regarding this clone: The junction shows a germline mismatch at one end, possibly a read error. The V call is TRBV6-8, the J call TRBJ2-2; the match to TRBD2 covers 10 bases. Looked up from germline, CDR1 is MNHGY and CDR2 is SAAAGT. The CDR3 is made up of 15 amino acids. The CDR3 bases are TGTGCCATCAGTACCGGTAGCGGGGGGACCGGGGAGCTGTTTTTT. Encoded protein: CAISTGSGGTGELFF.

In this sample, this clone is large. This rearrangement joins TRBV18 to TRBJ2-1; perhaps TRBD1 as D (6 bases). V was pared by 1 base and J by 4 bases, with 20 bases between. The germline gives CDR1 KGHSH, CDR2 LQKENI. The CDR3 runs 18 residues. The CDR3 sequence is CASSPLGGQTDEYNEQFF. CDR3 in DNA: TGTGCCAGCTCACCACTGGGTGGACAGACGGACGAGTACAATGAGCAGTTCTTC.